The 19 T cell receptor beta chains below come from one sample, sequenced in a study of shared clonotypes between healthy human individuals. The protocol was immunoSEQ multiplex PCR, while the TCRdb copy is restricted to in-frame clones and leaves out a portion. The repertoire holds over 850,000 clones, with about 80% as singletons. The sequenced sample consisted of memory CD4+ T cells from PBMCs. Subset: CD45RA-negative fraction. The receptors stem from a man in his late teens or twenties in good health. Some clones in this sample may be carry-over from other donors' samples.

The chain combines TRBV4-3 with TRBJ1-3; a possible D gene is TRBD1 (5 bases). Trimming shortened V by 1 base and J by 2 bases, and 9 bases separated the two germline ends. Per germline, CDR1 LGHNA and CDR2 YSLEER. This CDR3 spans 15 amino acids. CDR3 loop: CASSQGQFTGNTIYF. For the CDR3, the DNA is TGCGCCAGCAGCCAAGGACAGTTCACTGGAAACACCATATATTTT.

The rearrangement joins TRBV7-6 to TRBJ1-1; unclear D gene. Trimming cost V 1 base and J 5 bases, with 11 bases left between them. This CDR3 has 14 residues. In germline, CDR1 is SGHVS, CDR2 FNYEAQ. CDR3 region: CASSLVGRSTEAFF. CDR3 sequence (DNA): TGTGCCAGCAGCTTAGTGGGCAGGTCTACTGAAGCTTTCTTT.

This clone was counted between two and nine times. The sample holds other DNA sequences that translate to the same CDR3. V usage is TRBV5-1 and J usage is TRBJ1-1, with D unresolved. The CDR3 runs 15 residues. Trimming left V 0 bases short and J 0 bases short, with 9 bases between. CDR1 is SGHRS and CDR2 is YFSETQ in the germline V gene. The CDR3 DNA follows: TGCGCCAGCAGCTTGGCCCCGGAAATGAACACTGAAGCTTTCTTT. Protein product: CASSLAPEMNTEAFF.

This clone came up once. J is TRBJ2-1 and V is TRBV28; D remains ambiguous. CDR3 length: 14 residues. The V gene lost 4 bases and the J gene lost 2 bases, with 9 bases spanning the gap. The germline V gene has CDR1 MDHEN and CDR2 SYDVKM. The CDR3 DNA reads as TGTGCCAGCAGTTACGGCGACACCTACAATGAGCAGTTCTTC. Encoded protein: CASSYGDTYNEQFF. The whole variable domain, remainder taken from reference TRBV28 and TRBJ2-1, is DVKVTQSSRYLVKRTGEKVFLECVQDMDHENMFWYRQDPGLGLRLIYFSYDVKMKEKGDIPEGYSVSREKKERFSLILESASTNQTSMYLCASSYGDTYNEQFFGPGTRLTVL.

V gene TRBV9 combines with J gene TRBJ2-3; D ambiguous. Between the trimmed V and J ends, which lost 1 base and 0 bases, there was a span of 6 bases. The CDR3 spans 14 residues. CDR1 is SGDLS and CDR2 is YYNGEE in the germline V gene. The CDR3 reads CASSVQASTDTQYF. CDR3 DNA: TGTGCCAGCAGCGTACAGGCTAGCACAGATACGCAGTATTTT.

The chain carries TRBV7-3 and TRBJ2-3, with D possibly being TRBD1 (5 bases). The V gene's germline CDR1 is SGHTA and CDR2 FQGTGA. CDR3 length equals 15 residues. With 3 bases removed from V and 8 bases from J, the gap between germline ends came to 18 bases. The CDR3 here is CASSLGQGFDVTQYF. The CDR3, as DNA: TGTGCCAGCAGCTTGGGGCAGGGTTTCGATGTTACGCAGTATTTT.

The chain recombines TRBV19 with TRBJ1-5; the D gene is possibly TRBD1 (6 bases). CDR3 size: 16 residues. The germline gives CDR1 LNHDA, CDR2 SQIVND (reference sequence). Trimming cost V 8 bases and J 3 bases, with 20 bases left between them. CDR3 coding DNA: TGTGCCAGTTCTGACCTTCAGGGGCGATCCAATCAGCCCCAGCATTTT. Its protein is CASSDLQGRSNQPQHF.

This clone was counted between two and nine times. V usage is TRBV5-1 and J usage is TRBJ2-2; 7 nucleotides match TRBD2. There are 15 residues in the CDR3. V gave up 3 bases and J gave up 1 base; unmatched junction bases: 3. Germline loops: CDR1 SGHRS, CDR2 YFSETQ. CDR3 nucleotides: TGCGCCAGCAGCTCGGCTAGCGGGAACACCGGGGAGCTGTTTTTT. Amino acid sequence: CASSSASGNTGELFF.

The chain uses TRBV7-2 and TRBJ2-3; TRBD2 matches 8 bases. V lost 1 base and J lost 4; bases outside the gene matches: 7. CDR1 is SGHTA and CDR2 is FQGNSA in the germline V gene. This CDR3 region has 16 residues. The DNA for the CDR3 is TGTGCCAGCAGCTTAGGTATCCTAGCGGGTCCAGATACGCAGTATTTT. Its translation is CASSLGILAGPDTQYF.

As DNA, the CDR3 is TGTGCCAGCAGCTCCCAGACAGGGCGGTCCGAAAAACTGTTTTTT. This sequence encodes CASSSQTGRSEKLFF. This sequence joins TRBV7-9 and TRBJ1-4; 7 bases fit TRBD1. The length of the CDR3 is 15 residues. The germline gives CDR1 SEHNR, CDR2 FQNEAQ (reference sequence). V lost 4 bases, J lost 8 bases, and 10 bases stayed unmatched.

This clone was recorded many times. The chain employs TRBV4-1 and TRBJ1-4; possibly TRBD1 for D (5 bases). Germline V gene sequence: CDR1 MGHRA, CDR2 YSYEKL. The length of the CDR3 is 11 residues. Deletions cut 2 bases from V and 13 bases from J, with 8 bases between. The CDR3 loop reads CASSQRGGLFF. CDR3 DNA: TGCGCCAGCAGCCAAAGGGGTGGACTGTTTTTT.

V gene TRBV4-1 combines with J gene TRBJ2-3; D unresolved. CDR3 length: 17 amino acids. Germline CDR1 MGHRA, CDR2 YSYEKL. Trimming pared 1 base from V and 2 bases from J, leaving 16 bases between. DNA of the CDR3: TGCGCCAGCAGCCAAGGTCATGGGTCCAGCGACACAGATACGCAGTATTTT. Its translation is CASSQGHGSSDTDTQYF.

This clone was counted ten times or more. V and J are TRBV6-5 and TRBJ2-2; D remains ambiguous. Germline V CDR1 and CDR2: MNHEY, SVGAGI. Trimming cost V 1 base and J 9 bases, with 9 bases left between them. The CDR3 sequence is 13 residues long. The CDR3 DNA sequence: TGTGCCAGCAGTTACTTCCGGGCCAGGGAGCTGTTTTTT. This translates into CASSYFRARELFF.

This clone has only one observation. A much larger clone differs from this one at a single base, so this may be a read error. The same CDR3 can be traced to other DNA sequences in this sample. The V and J genes are TRBV7-2 and TRBJ2-7; maybe TRBD2 (5 bases). Germline V gene lookup returns CDR1 SGHTA and CDR2 FQGNSA. The CDR3 spans 16 residues. CDR3 DNA sequence: TGTGCCAGCAGCTTAGCAGGAAGCGGAGGCCCCTATGAGCAGTACTTC. Protein product: CASSLAGSGGPYEQYF.

The rearrangement joins TRBV7-9 to TRBJ1-2, with D unresolved. Germline values: CDR1 SEHNR, CDR2 FQNEAQ (reference sequence). The CDR3 has 15 residues. The ends were cut back, 5 bases at V and 0 bases at J, with 13 bases in the middle. The CDR3 loop is CASSRNSEANYGYTF. In DNA, the CDR3 is TGTGCCAGCAGCCGTAATTCCGAGGCTAACTATGGCTACACCTTC.

The rearrangement uses TRBV9 and TRBJ1-3; D gene uncertain. This CDR3 has 15 residues. V lost 4 bases to trimming and J lost 0 bases, with 11 bases between them. CDR1 is SGDLS, CDR2 YYNGEE, per germline. The CDR3 bases are TGTGCCAGCAGCCCTACAGCCTCCTCTGGAAACACCATATATTTT. This encodes CASSPTASSGNTIYF.

V usage is TRBV28 and J usage is TRBJ2-7; TRBD2 agrees at 14 bases. Trimming cost V 8 bases and J 3 bases; bases outside gene matches: 3. CDR1 is MDHEN and CDR2 is SYDVKM in the germline V gene. This CDR3 has 14 amino acids. The CDR3 loop is CASGLAGGDYEQYF. The DNA for the CDR3 is TGTGCCAGCGGACTAGCGGGAGGCGACTACGAGCAGTACTTC.

In this sample, this clone turned up a few times. As DNA, the CDR3 is TGTGCCAGCAGTCCTGGGACTAGCGTGATCTACGAGCAGTACTTC. It is translated as CASSPGTSVIYEQYF. The V and J genes are TRBV28 and TRBJ2-7; 10 bases are a match to TRBD2. CDR3 length: 15 residues. The germline V gene encodes CDR1 MDHEN and CDR2 SYDVKM. V gave up 5 bases and J gave up 3 bases; unmatched junction bases: 7.

The chain links TRBV20-1 to TRBJ1-1, with no clear D. Looked up from germline, CDR1 is DFQATT and CDR2 is SNEGSKA (reference sequence). The CDR3 loop spans 11 amino acids. Trimming cost V 1 base and J 4 bases, with 4 bases left between them. The CDR3 loop is CSARVVTEAFF. The CDR3 DNA follows: TGCAGTGCTAGAGTTGTCACTGAAGCTTTCTTT.